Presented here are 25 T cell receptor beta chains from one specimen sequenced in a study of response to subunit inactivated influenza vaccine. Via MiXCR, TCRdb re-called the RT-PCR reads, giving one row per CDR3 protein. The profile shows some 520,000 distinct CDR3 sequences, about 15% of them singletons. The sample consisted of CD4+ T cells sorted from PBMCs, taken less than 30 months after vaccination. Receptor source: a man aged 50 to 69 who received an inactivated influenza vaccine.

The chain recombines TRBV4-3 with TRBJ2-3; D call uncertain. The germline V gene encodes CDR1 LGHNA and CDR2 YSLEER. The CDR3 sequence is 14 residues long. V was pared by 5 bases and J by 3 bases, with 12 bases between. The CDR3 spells CASSTRDGTDTQYF. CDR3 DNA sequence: TGCGCCAGCAGCACCCGCGATGGTACAGATACGCAGTATTTT.

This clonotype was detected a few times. This CDR3 reads CASSSQTGERETQYF. As DNA, the CDR3 is TGTGCCAGCAGCTCCCAAACAGGGGAACGAGAGACCCAGTACTTC. V is TRBV7-9 and J is TRBJ2-5; 7 bases are a match to TRBD1. This CDR3 region has 15 residues. The V gene end was trimmed by 4 bases and the J gene end by 4 bases; junction bases not matched to a gene: 9. The V gene's germline CDR1 is SEHNR and CDR2 FQNEAQ (reference sequence).

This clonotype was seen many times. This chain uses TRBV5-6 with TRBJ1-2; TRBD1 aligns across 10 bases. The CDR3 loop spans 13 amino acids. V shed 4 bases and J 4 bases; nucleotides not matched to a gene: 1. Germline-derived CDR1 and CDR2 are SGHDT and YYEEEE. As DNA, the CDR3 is TGTGCCAGCAGCAGACAGGGGGCCTATGGCTACACCTTC. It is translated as CASSRQGAYGYTF.

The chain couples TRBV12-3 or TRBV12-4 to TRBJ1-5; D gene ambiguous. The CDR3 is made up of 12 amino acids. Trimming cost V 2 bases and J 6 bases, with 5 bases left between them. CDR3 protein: CASSLQSQPQHF. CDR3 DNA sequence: TGTGCCAGCAGTTTACAGAGTCAGCCCCAGCATTTT.

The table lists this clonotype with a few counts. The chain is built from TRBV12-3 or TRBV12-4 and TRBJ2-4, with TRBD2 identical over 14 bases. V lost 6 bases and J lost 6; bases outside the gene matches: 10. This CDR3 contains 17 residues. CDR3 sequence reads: CASRPGTSGSRGNIQYF. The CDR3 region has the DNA TGTGCCAGCAGACCCGGGACTAGCGGGAGTCGCGGAAACATTCAGTACTTC.

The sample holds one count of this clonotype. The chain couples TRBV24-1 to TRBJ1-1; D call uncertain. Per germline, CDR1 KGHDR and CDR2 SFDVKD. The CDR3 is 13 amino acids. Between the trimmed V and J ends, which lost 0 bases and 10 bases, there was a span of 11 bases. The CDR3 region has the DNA TGTGCCACCAGTGATTTGTGGTCGGGAACAGCTTTCTTT. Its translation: CATSDLWSGTAFF.

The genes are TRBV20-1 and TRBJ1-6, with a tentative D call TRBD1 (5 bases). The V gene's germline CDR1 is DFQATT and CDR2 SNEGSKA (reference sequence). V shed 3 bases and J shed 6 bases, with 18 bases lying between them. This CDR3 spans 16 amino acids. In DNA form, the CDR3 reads TGCAGTGCTAGGGGGGTTAGGGCCGACGGTAATTCACCCCTCCACTTT. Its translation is CSARGVRADGNSPLHF.

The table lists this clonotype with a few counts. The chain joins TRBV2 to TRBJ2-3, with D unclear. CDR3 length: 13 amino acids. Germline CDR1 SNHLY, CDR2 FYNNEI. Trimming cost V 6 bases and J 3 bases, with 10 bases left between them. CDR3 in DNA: TGTGCCAGCAGCGGTTCGCGAACAGATACGCAGTATTTT. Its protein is CASSGSRTDTQYF.

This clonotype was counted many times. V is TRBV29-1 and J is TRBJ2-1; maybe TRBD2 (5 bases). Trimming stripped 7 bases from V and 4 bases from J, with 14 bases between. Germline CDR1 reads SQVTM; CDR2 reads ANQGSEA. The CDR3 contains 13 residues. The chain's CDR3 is CSANHRDYNEQFF. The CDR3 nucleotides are TGCAGCGCAAACCACCGGGATTACAATGAGCAGTTCTTC.

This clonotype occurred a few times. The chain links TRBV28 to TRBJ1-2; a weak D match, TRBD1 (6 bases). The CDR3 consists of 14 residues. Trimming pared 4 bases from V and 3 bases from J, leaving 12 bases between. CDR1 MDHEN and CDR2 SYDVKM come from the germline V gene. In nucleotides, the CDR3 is TGTGCCAGCAGTTCCGGGGGGGCCTACTATGGCTACACCTTC. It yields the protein CASSSGGAYYGYTF.

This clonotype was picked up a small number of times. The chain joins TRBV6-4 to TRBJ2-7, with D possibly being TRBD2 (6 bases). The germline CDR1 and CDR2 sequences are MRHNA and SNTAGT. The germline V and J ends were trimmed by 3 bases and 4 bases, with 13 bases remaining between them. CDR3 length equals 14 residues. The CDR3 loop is CASSESEGRYEQYF. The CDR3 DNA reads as TGTGCCAGCAGTGAGTCGGAGGGCAGGTACGAGCAGTACTTC.

The DNA for the CDR3 is TGCAGTGCTAGTACTAGCCCTAGGTCCACAGATACGCAGTATTTT. Translated, it gives CSASTSPRSTDTQYF. The chain links TRBV20-1 to TRBJ2-3; a possible D gene is TRBD2 (6 bases). V gave up 3 bases and J gave up 2 bases, with 15 bases separating them. The CDR3 has 15 residues. Per the germline V gene, CDR1 is DFQATT and CDR2 is SNEGSKA (reference sequence).

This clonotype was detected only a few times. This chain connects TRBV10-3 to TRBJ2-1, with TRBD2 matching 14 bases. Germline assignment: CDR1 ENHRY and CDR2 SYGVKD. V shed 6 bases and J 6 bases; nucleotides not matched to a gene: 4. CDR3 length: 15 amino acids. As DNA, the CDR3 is TGTGCCATCAGCCCAGGACTAGCGGGAGGCAATGAGCAGTTCTTC. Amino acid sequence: CAISPGLAGGNEQFF.

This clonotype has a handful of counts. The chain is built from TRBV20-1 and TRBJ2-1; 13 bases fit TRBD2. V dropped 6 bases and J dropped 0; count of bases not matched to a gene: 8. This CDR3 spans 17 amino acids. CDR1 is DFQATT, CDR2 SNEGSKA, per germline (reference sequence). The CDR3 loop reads CSALGTSGASSYNEQFF. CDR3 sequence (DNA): TGCAGTGCACTCGGGACTAGCGGGGCAAGCTCCTACAATGAGCAGTTCTTC.

The CDR3, as DNA: TGTGCCAGCAGTGACGGATGGGGTCCATCCCTCGAGCAGTACTTC. This translates into CASSDGWGPSLEQYF. The chain couples TRBV12-3 or TRBV12-4 to TRBJ2-7; D call uncertain. The V and J ends lost 5 bases and 6 bases respectively, with 20 bases between them. This CDR3 is 15 amino acids long.

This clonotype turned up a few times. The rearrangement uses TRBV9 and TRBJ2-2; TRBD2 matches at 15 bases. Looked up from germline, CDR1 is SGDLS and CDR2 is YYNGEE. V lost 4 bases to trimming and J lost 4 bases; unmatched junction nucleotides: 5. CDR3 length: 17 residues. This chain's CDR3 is CASSKGLAGGITGELFF. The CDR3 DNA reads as TGTGCCAGCAGCAAGGGACTAGCGGGGGGAATCACCGGGGAGCTGTTTTTT. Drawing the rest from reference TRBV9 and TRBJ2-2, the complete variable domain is DSGVTQTPKHLITATGQRVTLRCSPRSGDLSVYWYQQSLDQGLQFLIQYYNGEERAKGNILERFSAQQFPDLHSELNLSSLELGDSALYFCASSKGLAGGITGELFFGEGSRLTVL.

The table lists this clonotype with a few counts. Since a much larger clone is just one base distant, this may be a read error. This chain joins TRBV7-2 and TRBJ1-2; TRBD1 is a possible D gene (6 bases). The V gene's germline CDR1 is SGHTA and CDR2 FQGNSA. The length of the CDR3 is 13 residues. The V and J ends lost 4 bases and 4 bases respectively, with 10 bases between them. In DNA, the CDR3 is TGTGCCAGCAGCTCGTCAGGGGTCTATGGCTACACCTTC. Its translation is CASSSSGVYGYTF.

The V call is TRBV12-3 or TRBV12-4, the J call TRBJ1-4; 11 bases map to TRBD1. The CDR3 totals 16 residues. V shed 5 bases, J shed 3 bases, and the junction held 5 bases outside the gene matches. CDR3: CASSRDRGAPNEKLFF. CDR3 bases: TGTGCCAGCAGTCGGGACAGGGGGGCACCTAATGAAAAACTGTTTTTT.

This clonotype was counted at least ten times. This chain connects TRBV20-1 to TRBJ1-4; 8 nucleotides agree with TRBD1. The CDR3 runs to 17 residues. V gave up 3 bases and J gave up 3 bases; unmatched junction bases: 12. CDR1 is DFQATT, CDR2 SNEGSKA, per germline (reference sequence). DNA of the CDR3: TGCAGTGCTAGGAAGCGGACAGGGCATCAGGCTAATGAAAAACTGTTTTTT. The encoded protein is CSARKRTGHQANEKLFF.

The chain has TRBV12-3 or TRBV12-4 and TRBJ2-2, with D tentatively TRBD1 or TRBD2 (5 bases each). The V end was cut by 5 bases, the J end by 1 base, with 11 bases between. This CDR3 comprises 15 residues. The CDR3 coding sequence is TGTGCCAGCAGTGGGACCCACTTGAACACCGGGGAGCTGTTTTTT. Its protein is CASSGTHLNTGELFF.

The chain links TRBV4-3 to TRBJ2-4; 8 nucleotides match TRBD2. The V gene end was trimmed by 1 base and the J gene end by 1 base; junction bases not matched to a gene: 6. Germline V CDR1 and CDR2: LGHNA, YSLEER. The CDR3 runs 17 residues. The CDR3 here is CASSQGFGGVAKNIQYF. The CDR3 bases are TGCGCCAGCAGCCAAGGATTCGGGGGGGTGGCCAAAAACATTCAGTACTTC.

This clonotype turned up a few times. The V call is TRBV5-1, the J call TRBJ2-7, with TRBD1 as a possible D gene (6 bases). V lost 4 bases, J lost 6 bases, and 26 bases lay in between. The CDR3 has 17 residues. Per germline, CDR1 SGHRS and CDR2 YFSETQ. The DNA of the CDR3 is TGCGCCAGCAGCGGTACAGGGAATCGGGTAGTCCCAGGCGAGCAGTACTTC. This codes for CASSGTGNRVVPGEQYF.

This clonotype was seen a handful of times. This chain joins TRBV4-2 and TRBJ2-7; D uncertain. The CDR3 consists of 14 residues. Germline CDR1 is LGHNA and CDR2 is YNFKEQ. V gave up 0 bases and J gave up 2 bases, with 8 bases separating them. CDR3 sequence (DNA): TGTGCCAGCAGCCAAGATCGAGCGACCTACGAGCAGTACTTC. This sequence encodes CASSQDRATYEQYF.

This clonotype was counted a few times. The CDR3 sequence is CASSWGQGWTEAFF. CDR3 nucleotides: TGTGCCAGCAGCTGGGGACAGGGCTGGACTGAAGCTTTCTTT. The chain recombines TRBV7-9 with TRBJ1-1, with 9 bases that match TRBD1. The CDR3 spans 14 residues. The V segment lost 4 bases and the J segment 5 bases; nucleotides outside the gene matches: 5. From germline, CDR1 is SEHNR and CDR2 FQNEAQ (reference sequence). The full variable domain, with the rest looked up from reference TRBV7-9 and TRBJ1-1, is DTGVSQNPRHKITKRGQNVTFRCDPISEHNRLYWYRQTLGQGPEFLTYFQNEAQLEKSRLLSDRFSAERPKGSFSTLEIQRTEQGDSAMYLCASSWGQGWTEAFFGQGTRLTVV.

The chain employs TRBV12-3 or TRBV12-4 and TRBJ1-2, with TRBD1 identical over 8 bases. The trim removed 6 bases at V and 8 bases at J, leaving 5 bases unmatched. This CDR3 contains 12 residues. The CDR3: CASSGTGHGYTF. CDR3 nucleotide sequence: TGTGCCAGCAGCGGGACAGGCCACGGCTACACCTTC.